This TCR beta chain appears in the sequencing data of a study of blood T cell repertoires in COVID-19. Study details: The United States, Italy and Spain provided the acute and convalescent COVID-19 samples. From T cells, B-cell-depleted T cells, or PBMCs came the material, which was cDNA or gDNA.

The germline V and J ends were trimmed by 4 bases and 6 bases, with 16 bases remaining between them. CDR3 size: 14 residues. Germline CDR1 SGDLS, CDR2 YYNGEE. Original processing notes: Reference gene primers were amplified, and this amplification served to estimate nucleated cell counts. Only in-frame clones appear in the TCRdb table, and some are missing; sequencing was by immunoSEQ multiplex PCR. V and J calls plus clone size are reproduced from that table; the DNA served to infer D and trimming. This table holds about 160,000 clones, 80% to 95% found once. V and J are TRBV9 and TRBJ1-2; TRBD1 is a possible D gene (5 bases). This receptor was obtained from a woman aged 45-65 years with acute or convalescent COVID-19. The sample consisted of peripheral blood. The CDR3 region has the DNA TGTGCCAGCAGCCTCCCCGGGGGGAATGATGGCTACACCTTC. It is translated as CASSLPGGNDGYTF.